These 25 T cell receptor beta chains originate from one sample sequenced in a study of cytomegalovirus exposure and HLA in healthy donors (dated by TCRdb to 2015 to 2018). Receptors were amplified or captured by the immunoSEQ multiplex PCR assay. For the multiplex PCR, a mixture combining 60 forward primers for TCR Vbeta segments and 13 reverse primers for TCR Jbeta segments was used. TCRdb obtained this table from immuneACCESS and retained in-frame rearrangements with V and J assigned. These tables miss some clones; where compared with another copy, unresolved V genes account for less than half of the shortfall, and the remainder is unexplained. A total of around 200,000 clones appear in this sample, roughly three quarters of them only once. The ten largest make up 1.5% to 2% of the sample. The sample was PBMCs. Receptors were obtained from a man aged 45-65 years in good health and CMV-seronegative.

The CDR3 sequence: CATSRAGLTDTQYF. The CDR3 region has the DNA TGTGCCACCAGCAGAGCCGGGTTAACAGATACGCAGTATTTT. The rearrangement links TRBV15 to TRBJ2-3, with D hard to call. The CDR3 extends over 14 amino acids. Germline CDR1 is LNHNV and CDR2 is YYDKDF (reference sequence). V shed 1 base and J shed 3 bases, with 8 bases lying between them.

This chain joins TRBV5-3 and TRBJ1-2; a possible D gene is TRBD1 (6 bases). TRBV5-3 is placed among ORFs of uncertain function. This CDR3 contains 17 residues. Trimming shortened V by 0 bases and J by 2 bases, and 17 bases separated the two germline ends. CDR3 sequence (DNA): TGTGCCAGAAGCTTGGAATACTCAGGGGCGAGGAACTATGGCTACACCTTC. Amino acid sequence: CARSLEYSGARNYGYTF.

The V and J genes are TRBV7-9 and TRBJ1-1, with D unresolved. The CDR3 is 13 residues long. Deletions cut 3 bases from V and 5 bases from J, with 10 bases between. Germline CDR1 reads SEHNR; CDR2 reads FQNEAQ (reference sequence). CDR3 in amino acids: CASSLGRITEAFF. CDR3 bases: TGTGCCAGCAGCTTGGGGAGAATTACTGAAGCTTTCTTT.

The chain is built from TRBV29-1 and TRBJ1-1; 8 bases match TRBD1. This CDR3 has 13 residues. The trim removed 8 bases at V and 2 bases at J, leaving 7 bases unmatched. Germline loops: CDR1 SQVTM, CDR2 ANQGSEA. CDR3 DNA: TGCAGCATCAGGACAGGGCTCAACACTGAAGCTTTCTTT. Its translation: CSIRTGLNTEAFF.

The rearrangement joins TRBV27 to TRBJ1-1, with unresolved D. This CDR3 contains 14 residues. Trimming shortened V by 0 bases and J by 1 base, and 6 bases separated the two germline ends. Germline V gives CDR1 MNHEY, CDR2 SMNVEV (reference sequence). The CDR3 spells CASSLSSRNTEAFF. The CDR3 region has the DNA TGTGCCAGCAGTTTATCGTCCAGGAACACTGAAGCTTTCTTT.

The chain recombines TRBV19 with TRBJ1-1, with 10 nucleotides matching TRBD1. The CDR3 has 15 residues. Unmatched junction bases numbered 4, after V lost 5 bases and J lost 1 base. Germline-derived CDR1 and CDR2 are LNHDA and SQIVND (reference sequence). CDR3 DNA: TGTGCCAGTAGTCGCCGGACAGGGGGGAACACTGAAGCTTTCTTT. Its protein is CASSRRTGGNTEAFF.

The rearrangement uses TRBV5-6 and TRBJ2-7; D call uncertain. Germline V gene sequence: CDR1 SGHDT, CDR2 YYEEEE. The CDR3 is made up of 12 amino acids. V was cut by 0 bases and J by 3 bases, with 4 bases left in between. In DNA form, the CDR3 reads TGTGCCAGCAGCTTGGCAGACTACGAGCAGTACTTC. Its protein product is CASSLADYEQYF.

The V call is TRBV2, the J call TRBJ2-2; TRBD2 aligns across 8 bases. Germline trimming cut 8 bases from V and 5 bases from J; bases unmatched to any gene: 13. The germline V gene encodes CDR1 SNHLY and CDR2 FYNNEI. The CDR3 length is 16 residues. Written as DNA, the CDR3 is TGTGCCAGCGCCCCTCGTTCGGGGGGGTTTACCGGGGAGCTGTTTTTT. It specifies CASAPRSGGFTGELFF.

The chain uses TRBV7-2 and TRBJ2-7; D gene uncertain. This CDR3 has 12 amino acids. The germline V gene encodes CDR1 SGHTA and CDR2 FQGNSA. V shed 5 bases and J shed 2 bases, with 7 bases lying between them. The CDR3 DNA follows: TGTGCCAGCAGCCGTACTACCTACGAGCAGTACTTC. Its translation: CASSRTTYEQYF.

The V and J genes are TRBV6-6 and TRBJ2-7, with 10 bases lining up with TRBD2. Losses at the gene ends were 6 bases for V and 3 bases for J; bases not matched to a gene: 8. Germline V gene data show CDR1 as MNHNY and CDR2 as SVGAGI (reference sequence). The CDR3 runs to 15 residues. The CDR3 sequence: CASRAWTSGYYEQYF. The CDR3 nucleotides read TGTGCCAGCAGAGCATGGACTAGCGGTTACTACGAGCAGTACTTC.

This rearrangement joins TRBV11-2 to TRBJ2-7; D is unclear. Germline CDR1 SGHAT, CDR2 FQNNGV. V was pared by 2 bases and J by 7 bases, with 15 bases between. The CDR3 runs 14 residues. The CDR3 region has the DNA TGTGCCAGCAGCTTACTCGCAGGTCTGGGTGAGCAGTACTTC. It specifies CASSLLAGLGEQYF.

This clone was seen a single time. V and J are TRBV27 and TRBJ2-2; D possibly corresponds to TRBD2 (6 bases). The V end lost 5 bases, the J end lost 5 bases, and 18 bases lay between the germline ends. Germline V gives CDR1 MNHEY, CDR2 SMNVEV (reference sequence). This CDR3 is built from 16 residues. DNA of the CDR3: TGTGCCAGCAGTGCCCCGGGAGTCATAGGAACCGGGGAGCTGTTTTTT. Its translation: CASSAPGVIGTGELFF.

The rearrangement joins TRBV10-3 to TRBJ2-5; no firm D call. CDR1 and CDR2 (germline): ENHRY, SYGVKD. The CDR3 is 14 residues long. Trimming left V 2 bases short and J 2 bases short, with 9 bases between. This chain's CDR3 is CAISEQTGQETQYF. For the CDR3, the DNA is TGTGCCATCAGTGAGCAGACTGGTCAAGAGACCCAGTACTTC.

This CDR3 is CASIPSEVSYGYTF. CDR3 coding DNA: TGTGCCAGCATCCCCTCCGAGGTCTCCTATGGCTACACCTTC. The chain has TRBV28 and TRBJ1-2; D is unclear. This CDR3 is built from 14 residues. Trimming removed 7 bases at V and 4 bases at J, with 16 bases between. CDR1 MDHEN and CDR2 SYDVKM come from the germline V gene.

The chain combines TRBV21-1 with TRBJ1-1; the table's D call, TRBD1, was not checked against the DNA. TRBV21-1 is a pseudogene segment. The CDR3 covers 12 residues. The CDR3 loop is CARGASNTEAFF. The CDR3 DNA follows: TGTGCCAGGGGGGCATCGAACACTGAAGCTTTCTTT.

Notes on this clone: The junction differs from germline at one of its ends, possibly a read error. This rearrangement joins TRBV5-1 to TRBJ2-5; 8 bases align to TRBD2. The J call may be faulty, since TRBJ2-7 better matches the DNA end. The CDR3 runs 14 residues. The germline V gene encodes CDR1 SGHRS and CDR2 YFSETQ. The CDR3, as DNA: TGTGCCAGCAGCTTTAGCGGGAACTCCTACGAGCAGTACTTC. It translates to CASSFSGNSYEQYF.

The chain combines TRBV6-5 with TRBJ1-1, with D possibly TRBD1 on 6 matching bases. Germline V gene sequence: CDR1 MNHEY, CDR2 SVGAGI. V lost 4 bases and J 1 base, leaving 16 bases between the germline ends. The CDR3 length is 16 residues. The CDR3 loop is CASSFLTGTRNTEAFF. In DNA form, the CDR3 reads TGTGCCAGCAGTTTTCTCACCGGGACAAGGAACACTGAAGCTTTCTTT.

This chain uses TRBV7-3 with TRBJ2-2, with 8 positions matching TRBD2. The germline CDR1 and CDR2 sequences are SGHTA and FQGTGA. Unmatched junction bases numbered 9, after V lost 4 bases and J lost 5 bases. The CDR3 consists of 16 residues. This CDR3 reads CASSSSRAGGTGELFF. The CDR3 DNA follows: TGTGCCAGCAGCTCCTCTCGGGCGGGAGGTACCGGGGAGCTGTTTTTT.

The genes are TRBV5-4 and TRBJ2-7, with TRBD2 identical over 7 bases. Looked up from germline, CDR1 is SGHNT and CDR2 is YYREEE (reference sequence). The CDR3 is 12 residues long. J lost 7 bases, V lost 0 bases, and 1 base had no gene match. The CDR3 here is CASSLGLAEQYF. CDR3 coding DNA: TGTGCCAGCAGCTTGGGACTAGCTGAGCAGTACTTC. The full variable domain, rest sourced from reference TRBV5-4 and TRBJ2-7, is ETGVTQSPTHLIKTRGQQVTLRCSSQSGHNTVSWYQQALGQGPQFIFQYYREEENGRGNFPPRFSGLQFPNYSSELNVNALELDDSALYLCASSLGLAEQYFGPGTRLTVT.

V is TRBV27 and J is TRBJ2-7; D is possibly TRBD1 (7 bases). The length of the CDR3 is 14 residues. CDR1 and CDR2 from the germline V gene are MNHEY and SMNVEV (reference sequence). Trimming took off 5 bases at V and 1 base at J, with 12 bases between the two ends. The CDR3 loop is CASSPQGGSYEQYF. Here the CDR3 DNA reads TGTGCCAGCAGTCCCCAGGGGGGATCCTACGAGCAGTACTTC.

The chain uses TRBV5-1 and TRBJ1-5; perhaps TRBD1 as D (6 bases). Germline V CDR1 and CDR2: SGHRS, YFSETQ. Trimming shortened V by 5 bases and J by 1 base, and 13 bases separated the two germline ends. This CDR3 comprises 15 residues. CDR3 sequence: CASRPTGTSNQPQHF. CDR3 DNA: TGCGCCAGCAGACCTACAGGGACCAGCAATCAGCCCCAGCATTTT.

Of note for this clone: The same CDR3 can be traced to other DNA sequences in this sample. J is TRBJ2-7 and V is TRBV27; 7 bases are shared with TRBD2. The CDR3 contains 15 residues. CDR1 and CDR2 from the germline V gene are MNHEY and SMNVEV (reference sequence). Trimming took 7 bases from V and 0 from J; bases not matched to a gene: 9. CDR3 sequence (DNA): TGTGCCAGCACTCGGAGGGGCGGGAGCTCCTACGAGCAGTACTTC. Protein: CASTRRGGSSYEQYF.

This clone was seen only a few times. The V call is TRBV13, the J call TRBJ2-1, with 8 bases fitting TRBD2. The germline gives CDR1 PRHDT, CDR2 FYEKMQ (reference sequence). The CDR3 loop spans 17 amino acids. V shed 1 base, J shed 1 base, and the junction held 6 bases outside the gene matches. CDR3 residues: CASSLEGAGVSYNEQFF. In DNA form, the CDR3 reads TGTGCCAGCAGCTTAGAGGGAGCGGGGGTTTCCTACAATGAGCAGTTCTTC. Supplemented by reference TRBV13 and TRBJ2-1, the full variable domain reads AAGVIQSPRHLIKEKRETATLKCYPIPRHDTVYWYQQGPGQDPQFLISFYEKMQSDKGSIPDRFSAQQFSDYHSELNMSSLELGDSALYFCASSLEGAGVSYNEQFFGPGTRLTVL.

The rearrangement joins TRBV7-8 to TRBJ2-5; no firm D call. The germline V gene has CDR1 SGHVS and CDR2 FQNEAQ. The CDR3 runs 12 residues. V gave up 5 bases and J gave up 5 bases, with 9 bases separating them. In nucleotides, the CDR3 is TGTGCCAGCAGCCCCACTCGGGAGACCCAGTACTTC. Encoded protein: CASSPTRETQYF.

The V and J genes are TRBV5-1 and TRBJ2-5; D remains ambiguous. Per germline, CDR1 SGHRS and CDR2 YFSETQ. Trimming removed 2 bases from V and 2 bases from J, with 4 bases in between. The CDR3 contains 12 residues. CDR3 bases: TGCGCCAGCAGCTTTCAGCAAGAGACCCAGTACTTC. It codes for CASSFQQETQYF.